These 11 T cell receptor beta chains were all obtained from the same sample, sequenced in a study of blood T cells in healthy people across ages. The use of a sample-barcoded 5' primer and a J-beta primer mix characterized a second PCR of roughly 6 to 11 cycles. TCRdb fed the 5' RACE reads into MiXCR, producing one record per CDR3 protein. The sample has 870,000 or so distinct CDR3 sequences; about 30% are singletons. The sample consisted of blood. The receptors stem from a woman aged 80 or over in good health.

This clonotype was detected ten times or more. The chain joins TRBV12-3 or TRBV12-4 to TRBJ1-1; no clear D gene. The CDR3 extends over 13 amino acids. Trimming shortened V by 1 base and J by 4 bases, and 7 bases separated the two germline ends. In DNA form, the CDR3 reads TGTGCCAGCAGTTTAGAGCAGTTCACTGAAGCTTTCTTT. This encodes CASSLEQFTEAFF.

This sequence joins TRBV5-1 and TRBJ2-1, with TRBD2 matching over 8 bases. Trimming took 3 bases from V and 5 from J; bases not matched to a gene: 10. There are 16 residues in the CDR3. CDR1 SGHRS and CDR2 YFSETQ come from the germline V gene. The CDR3 bases are TGCGCCAGCAGCTGGGATGGGACTAGGGTGCACAATGAGCAGTTCTTC. Its protein product is CASSWDGTRVHNEQFF.

The chain links TRBV6-6 to TRBJ1-2; a possible D gene is TRBD1 (6 bases). Germline-derived CDR1 and CDR2 are MNHNY and SVGAGI (reference sequence). Deletions cut 2 bases from V and 1 base from J, with 14 bases between. This CDR3 region has 16 residues. For the CDR3, the DNA is TGTGCCAGCAGTTACGAGACCTCGGACAGTAACTATGGCTACACCTTC. Its translation: CASSYETSDSNYGYTF.

Notes on this clonotype: A read error may be the cause here, since a much bigger clone is one base away. The V call is TRBV7-2, the J call TRBJ1-6, with D perhaps matching TRBD1 (6 bases). The CDR3 length is 14 residues. Germline values: CDR1 SGHTA, CDR2 FQGNSA. The CDR3 DNA reads TGTGCCAGCAGCTTCCGGGACACTTATTCACCCCCCCACTTT. This codes for CASSFRDTYSPPHF.

In the case of this clonotype: This may be a read error: a much more frequent sequence differs by one nucleotide. This chain connects TRBV7-7 to TRBJ2-5; no clear D gene. CDR3 length equals 14 residues. Germline CDR1 reads SSHAT; CDR2 reads FNYEAQ (reference sequence). Written as DNA, the CDR3 is TGTGCTAGCAGCTTGATGGCAAAGGGCAATGAGCAGTACTTC. It encodes CASSLMAKGNEQYF.

This clonotype was detected ten times or more. The chain links TRBV5-6 to TRBJ2-7; D remains ambiguous. Trimming left V 3 bases short and J 6 bases short, with 10 bases between. The CDR3 sequence is 12 residues long. The germline CDR1 and CDR2 sequences are SGHDT and YYEEEE. In DNA, the CDR3 is TGTGCCAGCAGCTCCCCCCTGGGCGAGCAGTACTTC. This encodes CASSSPLGEQYF.

This clonotype was counted at least ten times. This chain joins TRBV5-1 and TRBJ2-3; D not resolved. CDR1 is SGHRS and CDR2 is YFSETQ in the germline V gene. CDR3 size: 14 residues. Deletions cut 0 bases from V and 0 bases from J, with 5 bases between. DNA for the CDR3: TGCGCCAGCAGCTTGGGGGCCAGCACAGATACGCAGTATTTT. The encoded protein is CASSLGASTDTQYF.

This chain uses TRBV18 with TRBJ1-1; 8 positions agree with TRBD1. Germline CDR1 KGHSH, CDR2 LQKENI. This CDR3 region has 14 residues. Losses at the gene ends were 5 bases for V and 4 bases for J; bases not matched to a gene: 6. The CDR3 sequence is CASSTTGGFTEAFF. DNA of the CDR3: TGTGCCAGCTCAACAACAGGGGGTTTCACTGAAGCTTTCTTT.

This clonotype was counted many times. V is TRBV9 and J is TRBJ2-1; D unclear. The CDR3 is 15 amino acids. Trimming removed 1 base from V and 2 bases from J, with 10 bases in between. Germline V CDR1 and CDR2: SGDLS, YYNGEE. CDR3: CASSVRAVAYNEQFF. The CDR3 DNA is TGTGCCAGCAGCGTAAGGGCAGTAGCCTACAATGAGCAGTTCTTC.

This clonotype was recorded many times. V gene TRBV5-1 combines with J gene TRBJ2-3, with 9 bases fitting TRBD2. The germline V gene has CDR1 SGHRS and CDR2 YFSETQ. V shed 6 bases, J shed 2 bases, and the junction held 4 bases outside the gene matches. The CDR3 contains 14 residues. The CDR3 DNA sequence: TGCGCCAGCAAAATAGCGGGGGTCACAGATACGCAGTATTTT. Translated: CASKIAGVTDTQYF.

This clonotype was detected only a few times. This may stem from a read error, because a much larger clone lies one nucleotide away. This chain links TRBV4-3 with TRBJ1-6; D perhaps matches TRBD1 (5 bases). Germline V gene data show CDR1 as LGHNA and CDR2 as YSLEER. The CDR3 totals 15 residues. The CDR3 loop is CAGSRAEGYNSPLHF. In nucleotides, the CDR3 is TGCGCCGGCAGCCGAGCGGAGGGGTATAATTCACCCCTCCACTTT.